This T cell receptor (beta chain) originates from a study of molecular identifiers for immune sequencing clone quantification. At the level of the study: The replicate experiment used RNA from roughly 20,000 or 100,000 naive CD8 cells. This RNA was split into five aliquots, and four of them were sequenced. Study results and limitations: Identical TCR molecules that share a barcode could lead to an underestimation of highly expanded clone sizes. Spiked Jurkat TCR RNA originating from one cell could reportedly be identified amid one million naive cells. Clones carrying above 20 RNA copies accounted for over 98% of effector molecules, under 1% in naive cells.

CDR1 and CDR2 (germline): PRHDT, FYEKMQ (reference sequence). The trim removed 4 bases at V and 1 base at J, leaving 5 bases unmatched. The CDR3 has 15 residues. TCRdb itself ran the PCR reads through MiXCR, one entry per CDR3 protein. The data show some 100,000 distinct CDR3 sequences, 15% to 20% seen once. In this sample, this clonotype turned up many times. What it binds is unknown. The chain couples TRBV13 to TRBJ2-3, with 7 positions matching TRBD1. The origin of this receptor is a human donor in good health. Some libraries in this study had Jurkat cell RNA spiked in. The source material was naive CD8+ T cells from blood, with Jurkat cell RNA spiked in. Subset: FACS-sorted CD8+CD4-CCR7+CD45RA+ naive T cells. The CDR3 is CASSSGQARTDTQYF. The CDR3 DNA is TGTGCCAGCAGCTCCGGACAGGCCCGCACAGATACGCAGTATTTT.